A single sample is the source of the 27 T cell receptor beta chains below, sequenced in a study of identical twins. A single record per CDR3 protein comes from TCRdb applying MiXCR to the 5' RACE reads. The data show about 550,000 distinct CDR3 sequences, 20% to 25% seen once. This sample also appeared in a second study, on yellow fever vaccine responses in identical twins.

The sample was CD4+ T cells sorted from blood. These receptors were obtained from a woman under 30 in good health.

The chain combines TRBV5-5 with TRBJ2-5; possibly TRBD1 for D (6 bases). Trimming took 4 bases from V and 5 from J, leaving 18 bases between them. The CDR3 has 15 residues. Germline V gene data show CDR1 as SGHKS and CDR2 as YYEKEE (reference sequence). The CDR3 nucleotides read TGTGCCAGCAGCGTCCGGGACAACCTTTGGGAGACCCAGTACTTC. Translation gives CASSVRDNLWETQYF.

This clonotype was recorded a few times. The chain couples TRBV12-3 or TRBV12-4 to TRBJ2-3; a weak D match, TRBD1 (5 bases). This CDR3 is 16 amino acids long. Trimming cost V 6 bases and J 0 bases, with 16 bases left between them. The CDR3: CASSPDTSFSTDTQYF. DNA for the CDR3: TGTGCCAGCAGCCCGGACACCTCTTTTAGCACAGATACGCAGTATTTT.

This chain uses TRBV20-1 with TRBJ2-7, with 10 bases aligning to TRBD1. CDR3 size: 13 residues. Germline lookup yields CDR1 DFQATT and CDR2 SNEGSKA (reference sequence). Germline trimming cut 6 bases from V and 6 bases from J; bases unmatched to any gene: 8. CDR3 DNA: TGCAGTGCCCCCGGGACAGGGGTCTCCGAGCAGTACTTC. It encodes CSAPGTGVSEQYF.

V and J are TRBV18 and TRBJ2-3, with D perhaps matching TRBD2 (5 bases). CDR1 is KGHSH, CDR2 LQKENI, per germline. V was trimmed by 3 bases and J by 0 bases, leaving 10 bases between them. The CDR3 consists of 15 residues. CDR3 nucleotides: TGTGCCAGCTCACCTACGGAGGCCAGCACAGATACGCAGTATTTT. Its protein product is CASSPTEASTDTQYF.

The chain is built from TRBV7-3 and TRBJ2-1, with 8 bases fitting TRBD2. V was clipped by 5 bases and J by 4 bases; unmatched bases: 7. The CDR3 is 15 residues long. Germline V gives CDR1 SGHTA, CDR2 FQGTGA. In nucleotides, the CDR3 is TGTGCCAGCAGCATCTGGACTAGCTTGTACAATGAGCAGTTCTTC. Amino acid sequence: CASSIWTSLYNEQFF.

The DNA for the CDR3 is TGTGCCAGCAGCGTCCGGGACAGGGGCCTAGCGGGAGGGTACAATGAGCAGTTCTTC. This gives the protein CASSVRDRGLAGGYNEQFF. The chain combines TRBV11-1 with TRBJ2-1; 12 nucleotides agree with TRBD2. Germline V gene data show CDR1 as SGHAT and CDR2 as FQDESV (reference sequence). The length of the CDR3 is 19 residues. V shed 5 bases, J shed 4 bases, and the junction held 15 bases outside the gene matches. Supplemented by reference TRBV11-1 and TRBJ2-1, the full variable domain reads EAEVAQSPRYKITEKSQAVAFWCDPISGHATLYWYRQILGQGPELLVQFQDESVVDDSQLPKDRFSAERLKGVDSTLKIQPAELGDSAMYLCASSVRDRGLAGGYNEQFFGPGTRLTVL.

The chain has TRBV3-1 and TRBJ2-3; 7 positions match TRBD1. V shed 4 bases and J 3 bases; nucleotides not matched to a gene: 7. This CDR3 contains 15 residues. Germline loops: CDR1 LGHDT, CDR2 YNNKEL (reference sequence). The chain's CDR3 is CASSPPGQRTDTQYF. CDR3 bases: TGTGCCAGCAGCCCTCCGGGACAGAGAACAGATACGCAGTATTTT.

This clonotype was seen more than once but under ten times. This chain joins TRBV5-6 and TRBJ2-1; 7 nucleotides agree with TRBD2. The CDR3 is made up of 16 amino acids. Germline V CDR1 and CDR2: SGHDT, YYEEEE. Unmatched junction bases numbered 15, after V lost 2 bases and J lost 10 bases. DNA of the CDR3: TGTGCCAGCAGCTTCGGGGCCGGGACTAAGCTTGGAGAGCAGTTCTTC. Translation: CASSFGAGTKLGEQFF.

The chain carries TRBV20-1 and TRBJ2-1, with D possibly matching TRBD2 (7 bases). Germline CDR1 DFQATT, CDR2 SNEGSKA (reference sequence). The CDR3 runs to 15 residues. V was pared by 7 bases and J by 5 bases, with 21 bases between. The CDR3 here is CSVARGGDVNNEQFF. In DNA, the CDR3 is TGCAGTGTTGCGCGAGGGGGGGACGTAAACAATGAGCAGTTCTTC.

In the case of this clonotype: The junction does not match germline at one end; this may be a read error. The chain links TRBV12-3 or TRBV12-4 to TRBJ2-7; D may match TRBD1 or TRBD2 (5 bases each). The CDR3 loop spans 16 amino acids. CDR3 region: CASKMNGAYAWDEKYF. The CDR3 nucleotides are TGTGCCAGCAAAATGAACGGGGCGTACGCCTGGGACGAGAAGTACTTC.

The chain combines TRBV29-1 with TRBJ2-5; D may match TRBD1 or TRBD2 (5 bases each). V was pared by 0 bases and J by 5 bases, with 7 bases between. Germline lookup yields CDR1 SQVTM and CDR2 ANQGSEA. The CDR3 contains 12 residues. CDR3 sequence: CSVEDGTETQYF. In nucleotides, the CDR3 is TGCAGCGTTGAAGATGGGACGGAGACCCAGTACTTC.

This clonotype was counted between two and nine times. The chain uses TRBV6-5 and TRBJ1-6, with 7 bases aligning to TRBD1. The CDR3 runs to 19 residues. Germline V gene data show CDR1 as MNHEY and CDR2 as SVGAGI. V lost 0 bases and J lost 0; bases outside the gene matches: 8. The CDR3 sequence is CASSYSTTGSHSYNSPLHF. DNA of the CDR3: TGTGCCAGCAGTTACTCAACGACAGGGAGCCACTCCTATAATTCACCCCTCCACTTT.

The sample holds many counts of this clonotype. The chain recombines TRBV6-1 with TRBJ2-1, with D perhaps TRBD2 (6 bases). Per the germline V gene, CDR1 is MNHNS and CDR2 is SASEGT. CDR3 length: 15 residues. V was trimmed by 5 bases and J by 1 base, leaving 12 bases between them. The CDR3 DNA reads TGTGCCAGCAGTCTGGGAGGTCAGTCCTACAATGAGCAGTTCTTC. The encoded protein is CASSLGGQSYNEQFF.

This clonotype has just a few counts. The CDR3 sequence: CAINSASYNEQFF. CDR3 nucleotide sequence: TGTGCCATCAATTCGGCTTCCTACAATGAGCAGTTCTTC. This sequence joins TRBV10-3 and TRBJ2-1; D unclear. The V and J ends lost 7 bases and 1 base respectively, with 8 bases between them. Germline loops: CDR1 ENHRY, CDR2 SYGVKD. This CDR3 is built from 13 residues.

J is TRBJ2-5 and V is TRBV18; D possibly corresponds to TRBD1 (6 bases). The V gene lost 0 bases and the J gene lost 5 bases, with 10 bases spanning the gap. Germline CDR1 is KGHSH and CDR2 is LQKENI. CDR3 size: 14 residues. As DNA, the CDR3 is TGTGCCAGCTCACCACCCCAGCAGGGGGAGACCCAGTACTTC. The encoded protein is CASSPPQQGETQYF.

This clonotype was counted only a few times. CDR3 sequence: CATSDRGDEQYF. CDR3 nucleotide sequence: TGTGCCACCAGTGACCGAGGGGACGAGCAGTACTTC. The rearrangement uses TRBV24-1 and TRBJ2-7; perhaps D is TRBD1 or TRBD2 (5 bases each). CDR1 and CDR2 (germline): KGHDR, SFDVKD. Trimming left V 4 bases short and J 5 bases short, with 8 bases between. The CDR3 spans 12 residues.

The chain links TRBV3-1 to TRBJ2-1; D possibly uses TRBD1 or TRBD2 (5 bases each). The CDR3 is made up of 14 amino acids. Trimming took 4 bases from V and 9 from J, leaving 16 bases between them. The germline CDR1 and CDR2 sequences are LGHDT and YNNKEL (reference sequence). Written as DNA, the CDR3 is TGTGCCAGCAGCCCCCTCGAGGGGTTGGCTGAGCAGTTCTTC. Its protein product is CASSPLEGLAEQFF.

This clonotype was observed a handful of times. The J gene is TRBJ2-1, the V gene TRBV29-1, with D perhaps TRBD1 (6 bases). CDR3 length equals 15 residues. With 4 bases removed from V and 1 base from J, the gap between germline ends came to 14 bases. CDR1 SQVTM and CDR2 ANQGSEA come from the germline V gene. The CDR3 region is CSVGATGHSYNEQFF. DNA of the CDR3: TGCAGCGTTGGGGCGACAGGACATTCCTACAATGAGCAGTTCTTC.

This clonotype was observed a few times. The chain carries TRBV18 and TRBJ2-7; D unclear. V lost 6 bases and J lost 3, with 12 bases in between. There are 13 residues in the CDR3. From germline, CDR1 is KGHSH and CDR2 LQKENI. CDR3 region: CASSSGNDYEQYF. The DNA for the CDR3 is TGTGCCAGCTCCTCGGGTAATGACTACGAGCAGTACTTC. The whole variable domain, remainder taken from reference TRBV18 and TRBJ2-7, is NAGVMQNPRHLVRRRGQEARLRCSPMKGHSHVYWYRQLPEEGLKFMVYLQKENIIDESGMPKERFSAEFPKEGPSILRIQQVVRGDSAAYFCASSSGNDYEQYFGPGTRLTVT.

This clonotype was observed a handful of times. The chain combines TRBV15 with TRBJ1-2; possibly TRBD1 for D (6 bases). This CDR3 has 15 residues. V was trimmed by 0 bases and J by 4 bases, leaving 12 bases between them. Germline V gives CDR1 LNHNV, CDR2 YYDKDF (reference sequence). The CDR3 DNA reads TGTGCCACCAGCAGAGATCGGGGGGCTCGCTATGGCTACACCTTC. The encoded protein is CATSRDRGARYGYTF. Supplemented by reference TRBV15 and TRBJ1-2, the full variable domain reads DAMVIQNPRYQVTQFGKPVTLSCSQTLNHNVMYWYQQKSSQAPKLLFHYYDKDFNNEADTPDNFQSRRPNTSFCFLDIRSPGLGDTAMYLCATSRDRGARYGYTFGSGTRLTVV.

The chain combines TRBV5-1 with TRBJ2-5; TRBD1 agrees at 8 bases. V shed 4 bases, J shed 5 bases, and the junction held 7 bases outside the gene matches. CDR1 and CDR2 from the germline V gene are SGHRS and YFSETQ. The CDR3 has 14 residues. As DNA, the CDR3 is TGCGCCAGCAGCCCCAGGGGGCTGGGGGAGACCCAGTACTTC. Protein: CASSPRGLGETQYF.

The sample holds a few counts of this clonotype. The V gene is TRBV5-1, the J gene TRBJ2-7; 7 bases map to TRBD1. With 4 bases clipped from V and 0 bases from J, the junction kept 13 bases outside the gene matches. This CDR3 contains 17 residues. The germline V gene has CDR1 SGHRS and CDR2 YFSETQ. CDR3 nucleotide sequence: TGCGCCAGCAGCCCCAGTAAAACCACAGGGGTCTCCTACGAGCAGTACTTC. This encodes CASSPSKTTGVSYEQYF.

This clonotype was observed once. V usage is TRBV6-5 and J usage is TRBJ1-2; TRBD1 agrees at 7 bases. Trimming took 2 bases from V and 3 from J; bases not matched to a gene: 15. From germline, CDR1 is MNHEY and CDR2 SVGAGI. There are 18 residues in the CDR3. The DNA of the CDR3 is TGTGCCAGCAGTTACATTTCCTATACCGACAGGGTGTACTATGGCTACACCTTC. As protein: CASSYISYTDRVYYGYTF.

There are many counts of this clonotype. The chain carries TRBV5-1 and TRBJ2-1; the D is unclear. Per germline, CDR1 SGHRS and CDR2 YFSETQ. CDR3 length: 13 amino acids. V lost 2 bases and J lost 7, with 10 bases in between. The CDR3 nucleotides read TGCGCCAGCAGCTTCTCTTATCAGAATGAGCAGTTCTTC. Its protein product is CASSFSYQNEQFF.

A few counts support this clonotype. The chain combines TRBV25-1 with TRBJ2-2, with D possibly being TRBD2 (5 bases). Deletions cut 7 bases from V and 2 bases from J, with 20 bases between. The CDR3 spans 17 residues. Looked up from germline, CDR1 is MGHDK and CDR2 is SYGVNS. CDR3 residues: CASTTAPGSQNTGELFF. DNA of the CDR3: TGTGCCAGCACTACGGCTCCGGGGTCTCAAAACACCGGGGAGCTGTTTTTT.

The chain's CDR3 is CASSSYAHSTDTQYF. Written as DNA, the CDR3 is TGTGCCAGCAGTTCCTACGCCCATAGCACAGATACGCAGTATTTT. The chain recombines TRBV28 with TRBJ2-3; D is ambiguous. The CDR3 consists of 15 residues. Germline V gene lookup returns CDR1 MDHEN and CDR2 SYDVKM. Trimming pared 4 bases from V and 0 bases from J, leaving 11 bases between.

This clonotype was counted a few times. The chain combines TRBV20-1 with TRBJ1-5; D remains ambiguous. V lost 6 bases to trimming and J lost 0 bases, with 9 bases between them. CDR3 length equals 13 residues. Germline CDR1 is DFQATT and CDR2 is SNEGSKA (reference sequence). The CDR3 DNA is TGCAGTGCGTTGGGGAGTAGCAATCAGCCCCAGCATTTT. Translating gives CSALGSSNQPQHF.